A single sample is the source of the 27 T cell receptor delta chains below, sequenced in a study of gamma-delta T cells after stem cell transplantation. TCRdb reprocessed the RT-PCR reads through CATT. The sample shows about 5,700 delta-chain clones, roughly 1.9% of them seen only once. Sequences were obtained from gamma-delta T cells. The receptor source for this set is a human donor. It is not recorded whose cells these are; they may come from a transplant donor.

This clone was seen more than once but under ten times. The protein in TCRdb stems from a much larger clone and differs at residue 17 from this DNA's translation, likely a read error; here the protein is translated from the DNA. This sequence joins TRDV2 and TRDJ3, with 8 bases aligning to TRDD3. Germline CDR1 and CDR2: GEAIGNYY and EKD. This CDR3 comprises 19 residues. CDR3 sequence reads: CACDTAGGVASWDTRQIFF. The CDR3 region has the DNA TGTGCCTGTGACACCGCTGGGGGAGTGGCCTCCTGGGACACCCGACAGATTTTTTTC.

This clone came up many times. The chain recombines TRDV2 with TRDJ3; 9 positions match TRDD3. Germline CDR1 and CDR2: GEAIGNYY and EKD. With 0 bases clipped from V and 1 base from J, the junction kept 6 bases outside the gene matches. This CDR3 comprises 19 residues. In DNA, the CDR3 is TGTGCCTGTGACACCCCCGGGGATACGGGGTCCTGGGACACCCGACAGATGTTTTTC. Protein: CACDTPGDTGSWDTRQMFF.

This clone was seen a few times. TCRdb has a much larger clone's protein, which differs at residue 12 from the translation of this DNA, likely because of a read error; what is shown is the protein translated from the DNA. The chain links TRDV2 to TRDJ1; 8 bases agree with TRDD3. V was clipped by 2 bases and J by 1 base; unmatched bases: 14. Germline V gene data show CDR1 as GEAIGNYY and CDR2 as EKD. This CDR3 has 18 residues. For the CDR3, the DNA is TGTGCCTGTGACAGGCTGGGGGACCTCACAATATGCACCGATAAACTCATCTTT. Translation gives CACDRLGDLTICTDKLIF.

CDR3 amino acids: CACDGLLGEDKLIF. The CDR3 region has the DNA TGTGCCTGTGACGGGCTACTGGGGGAAGATAAACTCATCTTT. V and J are TRDV2 and TRDJ1, with 9 nucleotides matching TRDD3. Trimming removed 3 bases from V and 5 bases from J; junction bases left unmatched: 6. CDR1 and CDR2 (germline): GEAIGNYY, EKD. This CDR3 has 14 residues.

For this clone: It is likely a read error: a sequence one base away is far more abundant. Other DNA sequences in the sample encode the same CDR3. CDR3 in DNA: TGTGCCTGTGACACCCTGGGGGGCGGGCATCAAGGCACCGATAAACTCATCTTT. Its protein product is CACDTLGGGHQGTDKLIF. The V gene is TRDV2, the J gene TRDJ1, with 7 bases aligning to TRDD3. In germline, CDR1 is GEAIGNYY, CDR2 EKD. This CDR3 comprises 18 residues. The V gene end was trimmed by 0 bases and the J gene end by 1 base; junction bases not matched to a gene: 13.

This clone was detected only a few times. A much bigger clone sits one base away, suggesting this may be a read error. V and J are TRDV2 and TRDJ1, with TRDD3 matching over 12 bases. CDR1 and CDR2 from the germline V gene are GEAIGNYY and EKD. CDR3 size: 21 residues. Trimming cost V 0 bases and J 1 base; bases outside gene matches: 17. The CDR3 loop reads CACDTLLGDTRKAKATDKLIF. The CDR3 bases are TGTGCCTGTGACACCCTACTGGGGGATACCCGGAAAGCGAAGGCCACCGATAAACTCATCTTT.

In this sample, this clone turned up a few times. The TCRdb protein, from a much larger clone, departs from this DNA's translation at residue 6, likely by read error; the protein shown derives from the DNA. The rearrangement links TRDV2 to TRDJ1, with TRDD3 as a possible D gene (5 bases). This CDR3 is built from 20 residues. Trimming cost V 0 bases and J 3 bases, with 28 bases left between them. The germline gives CDR1 GEAIGNYY, CDR2 EKD. The CDR3 region is CACDTALATQGTGIADKLIF. CDR3 nucleotide sequence: TGTGCCTGTGACACCGCTCTCGCCACGCAGGGTACCGGGATCGCCGATAAACTCATCTTT.

By sample share, this clone is hyperexpanded. This sample also contains other DNA sequences that code for the same CDR3. Here the CDR3 DNA reads TGTGCCTGTGACCCACTTGTCCTGGGGGATACGCTTAGCACCGATAAACTCATCTTT. Translation gives CACDPLVLGDTLSTDKLIF. The rearrangement uses TRDV2 and TRDJ1; TRDD3 matches at 12 bases. The length of the CDR3 is 19 residues. Germline CDR1 reads GEAIGNYY; CDR2 reads EKD. The trim removed 3 bases at V and 1 base at J, leaving 14 bases unmatched.

This clone was recorded at least ten times. The V gene is TRDV2, the J gene TRDJ1, with TRDD3 matching over 11 bases. Germline values: CDR1 GEAIGNYY, CDR2 EKD. This CDR3 has 22 amino acids. J lost 1 base, V lost 0 bases, and 21 bases had no gene match. The CDR3 here is CACDTVRVTPLGGGYGTDKLIF. In DNA form, the CDR3 reads TGTGCCTGTGACACCGTTCGGGTTACGCCTTTAGGTGGGGGATACGGCACCGATAAACTCATCTTT.

J is TRDJ1 and V is TRDV1; 9 nucleotides align to TRDD3. In germline, CDR1 is TSWWSYY, CDR2 QGS. The trim removed 1 base at V and 0 bases at J, leaving 24 bases unmatched. The length of the CDR3 is 23 residues. CDR3 protein: CALGEPTFLLVLGEHYHTDKLIF. For the CDR3, the DNA is TGTGCTCTTGGGGAACCAACCTTCCTCCTTGTACTGGGGGAACACTACCACACCGATAAACTCATCTTT.

With regard to this clone: Given a much more abundant clone one base away, this may be a read error. The V gene is TRDV2, the J gene TRDJ3; tentatively, D is TRDD3 (6 bases). CDR1 is GEAIGNYY, CDR2 EKD, per germline. The CDR3 covers 18 residues. The germline V and J ends were trimmed by 2 bases and 3 bases, with 16 bases remaining between them. The CDR3 region has the DNA TGTGCCTGTGACAAACTGAGGGATATTGTCTGGGACACCCGACAGATGTTTTTC. Translation gives CACDKLRDIVWDTRQMFF.

This clone was seen only a few times. The protein that TCRdb holds for this DNA derives from a much larger clone and differs from the translated DNA at residue 14, which likely indicates a read error; the protein shown here is translated from the DNA. The chain uses TRDV2 and TRDJ3; TRDD3 aligns across 13 bases. CDR3 length equals 21 residues. Germline assignment: CDR1 GEAIGNYY and CDR2 EKD. Trimming removed 1 base from V and 5 bases from J; junction bases left unmatched: 13. CDR3 in DNA: TGTGCCTGTGACACACTGGGGGATACGCGGTATTCGAGTCGGGACACCCGACAGATGTTTTTC. It yields the protein CACDTLGDTRYSSRDTRQMFF.

This clone was observed at least ten times. A read error is likely here: a far larger clone is one base away. CDR3 in amino acids: CACDNLGDPPTDKPIF. Here the CDR3 DNA reads TGTGCCTGTGACAATCTGGGGGATCCACCGACCGATAAACCCATCTTT. V is TRDV2 and J is TRDJ1; 9 bases map to TRDD3. Germline CDR1 reads GEAIGNYY; CDR2 reads EKD. This CDR3 contains 16 residues.

In regard to this clone: TCRdb pairs this DNA with a much larger clone's protein that differs at residue 6, likely a read error; the protein shown was translated from the DNA. The chain's CDR3 is CACDPSDTGGLSDKLIF. Here the CDR3 DNA reads TGTGCCTGTGACCCCTCGGATACTGGGGGATTATCAGATAAACTCATCTTT. This chain joins TRDV2 and TRDJ1; TRDD3 agrees at 10 bases. CDR1 is GEAIGNYY and CDR2 is EKD in the germline V gene. The CDR3 spans 17 residues. J was trimmed by 5 bases and V by 3 bases; bases with no gene match: 14.

About this clone itself: Just one base apart from a much larger clone, this may be a read error. For the CDR3, the DNA is TGTGCCTGTGGCACCTGGACCACCGATAAACTCATCTTT. Amino acid sequence: CACGTWTTDKLIF. V and J are TRDV2 and TRDJ1; D not certain. The CDR3 is 13 amino acids. The V gene's germline CDR1 is GEAIGNYY and CDR2 EKD.

About this clone itself: The translation of this DNA and the TCRdb protein of a much larger clone differ at residue 10, probably owing to a read error; the protein shown here is translated from the DNA. The V and J genes are TRDV2 and TRDJ1; D may be TRDD3 (6 bases). Germline V CDR1 and CDR2: GEAIGNYY, EKD. The CDR3 runs to 19 residues. The germline V and J ends were trimmed by 1 base and 0 bases, with 23 bases remaining between them. The CDR3 sequence is CACDTIDWGVRRNTDKLIF. In DNA, the CDR3 is TGTGCCTGTGACACGATCGATTGGGGGGTACGCCGAAACACCGATAAACTCATCTTT.

With regard to this clone: Given a far larger clone just one base away, this is likely a sequencing read error. This specimen includes other DNA sequences encoding the same CDR3. The rearrangement uses TRDV2 and TRDJ1; 10 bases map to TRDD3. Germline V gene sequence: CDR1 GEAIGNYY, CDR2 EKD. The CDR3 is 20 amino acids. CDR3 sequence (DNA): TGCGCCTGTGATAAAGTGACCGTACTGGGGGATTTTAGGTACACCGATAAACTCATCTTT. The encoded protein is CACDKVTVLGDFRYTDKLIF.

This clone is labeled as medium-sized. The rearrangement links TRDV2 to TRDJ3, with D perhaps TRDD3 (5 bases). This CDR3 region has 17 residues. Germline CDR1 reads GEAIGNYY; CDR2 reads EKD. Trimming left V 1 base short and J 4 bases short, with 13 bases between. This chain's CDR3 is CACDTVTGAWDTRQMFF. The CDR3 DNA follows: TGTGCCTGTGACACTGTTACTGGAGCGTGGGACACCCGACAGATGTTTTTC.

The chain couples TRDV2 to TRDJ3, with D maybe TRDD3 (5 bases). Between the trimmed V and J ends, which lost 0 bases and 5 bases, there was a span of 7 bases. The CDR3 contains 15 residues. Germline-derived CDR1 and CDR2 are GEAIGNYY and EKD. CDR3 in DNA: TGTGCCTGTGACACCTTACTGGGGGACACCCGACAGATGTTTTTC. This encodes CACDTLLGDTRQMFF.

This clone appeared a few times. A read error may account for a junction end that differs from germline. V is TRDV2 and J is TRDJ1, with TRDD3 as a possible D gene (6 bases). CDR1 and CDR2 (germline): GEAIGNYY, EKD. The CDR3 has 18 amino acids. CDR3 in amino acids: CARDEAGLGTAYTDKLIF. Written as DNA, the CDR3 is TGTGCCCGTGACGAGGCCGGTCTGGGGACCGCGTACACCGATAAACTCATCTTT.

The genes are TRDV2 and TRDJ1; 10 bases align to TRDD3. CDR1 GEAIGNYY and CDR2 EKD come from the germline V gene. Unmatched junction bases numbered 8, after V lost 2 bases and J lost 0 bases. This CDR3 contains 17 residues. The DNA of the CDR3 is TGTGCCTGTGACAAACTGGGGGATCCGTCCCACACCGATAAACTCATCTTT. Translated, it gives CACDKLGDPSHTDKLIF.

There are a few counts of this clone. TCRdb's entry gives the protein of a much larger clone, which mismatches this DNA's translation at residue 7, likely from a read error; the protein reported here is translated from the DNA. This chain links TRDV2 with TRDJ3; 11 bases line up with TRDD3. CDR1 is GEAIGNYY, CDR2 EKD, per germline. This CDR3 spans 19 amino acids. V trimming: 3 bases; J trimming: 5 bases; junction bases outside the gene matches: 11. The CDR3 DNA reads TGTGCCTGTGACCGCCTGCCTGGGGGATACACGGGGGACACCCGACAGATGTTTTTC. Encoded protein: CACDRLPGGYTGDTRQMFF.

In its sample, this clone was seen a few times. At the DNA level, this CDR3 is encoded by other sequences in the same sample as well. The chain is built from TRDV2 and TRDJ2, with 10 bases lining up with TRDD3. This CDR3 is built from 17 residues. Germline CDR1 GEAIGNYY, CDR2 EKD. V gave up 1 base and J gave up 4 bases; unmatched junction bases: 8. The CDR3 DNA follows: TGTGCCTGTGACACGGTACTGGGGGATGGGGGGACAGCACAACTCTTCTTT. Its translation is CACDTVLGDGGTAQLFF.

Regarding this clone: The protein recorded in TCRdb matches a much larger clone and deviates from this DNA's translation at residue 7, suggesting a read error; the protein here is obtained by translating the DNA. The gene calls are TRDV2 and TRDJ1, with D tentatively TRDD3 (5 bases). The CDR3 has 20 residues. V lost 0 bases to trimming and J lost 3 bases, with 28 bases between them. The germline V gene encodes CDR1 GEAIGNYY and CDR2 EKD. Written as DNA, the CDR3 is TGTGCCTGTGACACCGTTCCCGCCACGCAGGGTACCGGGATCGCCGATAAACTCATCTTT. It yields the protein CACDTVPATQGTGIADKLIF.

This clone counts as medium-sized (0.01 to 0.1%). The rearrangement links TRDV2 to TRDJ1; 8 bases line up with TRDD3. The germline V gene encodes CDR1 GEAIGNYY and CDR2 EKD. The CDR3 sequence is 19 residues long. With V trimmed by 0 bases and J by 0 bases, 14 bases remained unmatched. In DNA form, the CDR3 reads TGTGCCTGTGACACCGTCAAGGGATACGGGGGCCAGTACACCGATAAACTCATCTTT. This gives the protein CACDTVKGYGGQYTDKLIF.

This clone has ten or more counts. The V gene is TRDV2, the J gene TRDJ3; 10 nucleotides line up with TRDD3. Losses at the gene ends were 5 bases for V and 0 bases for J; bases not matched to a gene: 18. The germline V gene encodes CDR1 GEAIGNYY and CDR2 EKD. The CDR3 length is 22 residues. The CDR3 sequence: CACVSWGIREEVFSWDTRQMFF. The CDR3, as DNA: TGTGCCTGTGTTTCCTGGGGGATAAGGGAAGAGGTTTTCTCCTGGGACACCCGACAGATGTTTTTC.

V is TRDV2 and J is TRDJ1; 10 bases match TRDD3. The CDR3 covers 16 residues. Germline CDR1 is GEAIGNYY and CDR2 is EKD. V lost 1 base to trimming and J lost 0 bases; unmatched junction nucleotides: 4. The CDR3 region is CACDTVGDTNTDKLIF. The CDR3 bases are TGTGCCTGTGACACGGTGGGGGATACTAACACCGATAAACTCATCTTT.